These 7 T cell receptor beta chains came from one sample sequenced in a study of cytomegalovirus exposure and HLA in healthy donors. Primers: 60 Vbeta forward and 13 Jbeta reverse. Data came from immunoSEQ multiplex PCR; TCRdb stores just in-frame clones and leaves some out. The sample lists about 86,000 clones, around 79% occurring once. Material for sequencing was PBMCs. The origin of the receptors is a woman aged 40 to 49 in good health and CMV-seropositive.

This clone was seen once. The chain uses TRBV27 and TRBJ2-7; 8 bases match TRBD1. V was pared by 4 bases and J by 3 bases, with 8 bases of the junction left unmatched. The germline CDR1 and CDR2 sequences are MNHEY and SMNVEV (reference sequence). CDR3 size: 15 residues. The CDR3 nucleotides are TGTGCCAGCAGTTCATCGGTAACAGGGGGCTACGAGCAGTACTTC. This encodes CASSSSVTGGYEQYF.

The chain couples TRBV5-6 to TRBJ1-2; 8 nucleotides match TRBD1. The CDR3 consists of 13 residues. Looked up from germline, CDR1 is SGHDT and CDR2 is YYEEEE. Trimming at V came to 4 bases and at J to 8 bases, leaving 7 bases not matched to a gene. The CDR3 loop reads CASSRDRGGGYTF. The DNA of the CDR3 is TGTGCCAGCAGCCGCGACAGGGGCGGAGGCTACACCTTC.

This clone is a singleton in its sample. The V and J genes are TRBV15 and TRBJ2-2; 12 bases align to TRBD2. This CDR3 region has 14 residues. The trim removed 3 bases at V and 7 bases at J, leaving 0 bases unmatched. Germline CDR1 reads LNHNV; CDR2 reads YYDKDF (reference sequence). As DNA, the CDR3 is TGTGCCACCAGCAGGACTAGCGGGGGCGGGGAGCTGTTTTTT. Translated: CATSRTSGGGELFF.

This chain uses TRBV7-9 with TRBJ2-3, with D maybe TRBD2 (5 bases). Germline CDR1 and CDR2: SEHNR and FQNEAQ (reference sequence). This CDR3 region has 15 residues. The V gene lost 1 base and the J gene lost 1 base, with 9 bases spanning the gap. The CDR3 nucleotides read TGTGCCAGCAGCTTAGGTGCGGGCGGCACAGATACGCAGTATTTT. Amino acid sequence: CASSLGAGGTDTQYF.

The chain recombines TRBV19 with TRBJ2-7; no clear D. CDR1 LNHDA and CDR2 SQIVND come from the germline V gene (reference sequence). This CDR3 is built from 14 residues. The V end lost 6 bases, the J end lost 6 bases, and 18 bases lay between the germline ends. CDR3 protein: CASSHANTPGEQYF. The CDR3 bases are TGTGCCAGTAGCCACGCGAATACACCGGGCGAGCAGTACTTC.

V usage is TRBV6-5 and J usage is TRBJ2-5, with D tentatively TRBD2 (5 bases). The end of the DNA is better explained by TRBJ2-7, so the J call may be wrong. Germline lookup yields CDR1 MNHEY and CDR2 SVGAGI. CDR3 size: 13 residues. CDR3 residues: CASTPASGHEQYF. The DNA of the CDR3 is TGTGCCAGCACCCCCGCCAGCGGCCACGAGCAGTACTTC.

The chain is built from TRBV5-1 and TRBJ2-3; 11 bases map to TRBD2. Germline V gives CDR1 SGHRS, CDR2 YFSETQ. V shed 2 bases, J shed 0 bases, and the junction held 14 bases outside the gene matches. This CDR3 contains 20 residues. CDR3 coding DNA: TGCGCCAGCAGCTTCCCAAGTAGCGGGGGGGCCTCCCTTAGCACAGATACGCAGTATTTT. Residues: CASSFPSSGGASLSTDTQYF. Full variable domain (rest looked up from reference TRBV5-1 and TRBJ2-3): KAGVTQTPRYLIKTRGQQVTLSCSPISGHRSVSWYQQTPGQGLQFLFEYFSETQRNKGNFPGRFSGRQFSNSRSEMNVSTLELGDSALYLCASSFPSSGGASLSTDTQYFGPGTRLTVL.